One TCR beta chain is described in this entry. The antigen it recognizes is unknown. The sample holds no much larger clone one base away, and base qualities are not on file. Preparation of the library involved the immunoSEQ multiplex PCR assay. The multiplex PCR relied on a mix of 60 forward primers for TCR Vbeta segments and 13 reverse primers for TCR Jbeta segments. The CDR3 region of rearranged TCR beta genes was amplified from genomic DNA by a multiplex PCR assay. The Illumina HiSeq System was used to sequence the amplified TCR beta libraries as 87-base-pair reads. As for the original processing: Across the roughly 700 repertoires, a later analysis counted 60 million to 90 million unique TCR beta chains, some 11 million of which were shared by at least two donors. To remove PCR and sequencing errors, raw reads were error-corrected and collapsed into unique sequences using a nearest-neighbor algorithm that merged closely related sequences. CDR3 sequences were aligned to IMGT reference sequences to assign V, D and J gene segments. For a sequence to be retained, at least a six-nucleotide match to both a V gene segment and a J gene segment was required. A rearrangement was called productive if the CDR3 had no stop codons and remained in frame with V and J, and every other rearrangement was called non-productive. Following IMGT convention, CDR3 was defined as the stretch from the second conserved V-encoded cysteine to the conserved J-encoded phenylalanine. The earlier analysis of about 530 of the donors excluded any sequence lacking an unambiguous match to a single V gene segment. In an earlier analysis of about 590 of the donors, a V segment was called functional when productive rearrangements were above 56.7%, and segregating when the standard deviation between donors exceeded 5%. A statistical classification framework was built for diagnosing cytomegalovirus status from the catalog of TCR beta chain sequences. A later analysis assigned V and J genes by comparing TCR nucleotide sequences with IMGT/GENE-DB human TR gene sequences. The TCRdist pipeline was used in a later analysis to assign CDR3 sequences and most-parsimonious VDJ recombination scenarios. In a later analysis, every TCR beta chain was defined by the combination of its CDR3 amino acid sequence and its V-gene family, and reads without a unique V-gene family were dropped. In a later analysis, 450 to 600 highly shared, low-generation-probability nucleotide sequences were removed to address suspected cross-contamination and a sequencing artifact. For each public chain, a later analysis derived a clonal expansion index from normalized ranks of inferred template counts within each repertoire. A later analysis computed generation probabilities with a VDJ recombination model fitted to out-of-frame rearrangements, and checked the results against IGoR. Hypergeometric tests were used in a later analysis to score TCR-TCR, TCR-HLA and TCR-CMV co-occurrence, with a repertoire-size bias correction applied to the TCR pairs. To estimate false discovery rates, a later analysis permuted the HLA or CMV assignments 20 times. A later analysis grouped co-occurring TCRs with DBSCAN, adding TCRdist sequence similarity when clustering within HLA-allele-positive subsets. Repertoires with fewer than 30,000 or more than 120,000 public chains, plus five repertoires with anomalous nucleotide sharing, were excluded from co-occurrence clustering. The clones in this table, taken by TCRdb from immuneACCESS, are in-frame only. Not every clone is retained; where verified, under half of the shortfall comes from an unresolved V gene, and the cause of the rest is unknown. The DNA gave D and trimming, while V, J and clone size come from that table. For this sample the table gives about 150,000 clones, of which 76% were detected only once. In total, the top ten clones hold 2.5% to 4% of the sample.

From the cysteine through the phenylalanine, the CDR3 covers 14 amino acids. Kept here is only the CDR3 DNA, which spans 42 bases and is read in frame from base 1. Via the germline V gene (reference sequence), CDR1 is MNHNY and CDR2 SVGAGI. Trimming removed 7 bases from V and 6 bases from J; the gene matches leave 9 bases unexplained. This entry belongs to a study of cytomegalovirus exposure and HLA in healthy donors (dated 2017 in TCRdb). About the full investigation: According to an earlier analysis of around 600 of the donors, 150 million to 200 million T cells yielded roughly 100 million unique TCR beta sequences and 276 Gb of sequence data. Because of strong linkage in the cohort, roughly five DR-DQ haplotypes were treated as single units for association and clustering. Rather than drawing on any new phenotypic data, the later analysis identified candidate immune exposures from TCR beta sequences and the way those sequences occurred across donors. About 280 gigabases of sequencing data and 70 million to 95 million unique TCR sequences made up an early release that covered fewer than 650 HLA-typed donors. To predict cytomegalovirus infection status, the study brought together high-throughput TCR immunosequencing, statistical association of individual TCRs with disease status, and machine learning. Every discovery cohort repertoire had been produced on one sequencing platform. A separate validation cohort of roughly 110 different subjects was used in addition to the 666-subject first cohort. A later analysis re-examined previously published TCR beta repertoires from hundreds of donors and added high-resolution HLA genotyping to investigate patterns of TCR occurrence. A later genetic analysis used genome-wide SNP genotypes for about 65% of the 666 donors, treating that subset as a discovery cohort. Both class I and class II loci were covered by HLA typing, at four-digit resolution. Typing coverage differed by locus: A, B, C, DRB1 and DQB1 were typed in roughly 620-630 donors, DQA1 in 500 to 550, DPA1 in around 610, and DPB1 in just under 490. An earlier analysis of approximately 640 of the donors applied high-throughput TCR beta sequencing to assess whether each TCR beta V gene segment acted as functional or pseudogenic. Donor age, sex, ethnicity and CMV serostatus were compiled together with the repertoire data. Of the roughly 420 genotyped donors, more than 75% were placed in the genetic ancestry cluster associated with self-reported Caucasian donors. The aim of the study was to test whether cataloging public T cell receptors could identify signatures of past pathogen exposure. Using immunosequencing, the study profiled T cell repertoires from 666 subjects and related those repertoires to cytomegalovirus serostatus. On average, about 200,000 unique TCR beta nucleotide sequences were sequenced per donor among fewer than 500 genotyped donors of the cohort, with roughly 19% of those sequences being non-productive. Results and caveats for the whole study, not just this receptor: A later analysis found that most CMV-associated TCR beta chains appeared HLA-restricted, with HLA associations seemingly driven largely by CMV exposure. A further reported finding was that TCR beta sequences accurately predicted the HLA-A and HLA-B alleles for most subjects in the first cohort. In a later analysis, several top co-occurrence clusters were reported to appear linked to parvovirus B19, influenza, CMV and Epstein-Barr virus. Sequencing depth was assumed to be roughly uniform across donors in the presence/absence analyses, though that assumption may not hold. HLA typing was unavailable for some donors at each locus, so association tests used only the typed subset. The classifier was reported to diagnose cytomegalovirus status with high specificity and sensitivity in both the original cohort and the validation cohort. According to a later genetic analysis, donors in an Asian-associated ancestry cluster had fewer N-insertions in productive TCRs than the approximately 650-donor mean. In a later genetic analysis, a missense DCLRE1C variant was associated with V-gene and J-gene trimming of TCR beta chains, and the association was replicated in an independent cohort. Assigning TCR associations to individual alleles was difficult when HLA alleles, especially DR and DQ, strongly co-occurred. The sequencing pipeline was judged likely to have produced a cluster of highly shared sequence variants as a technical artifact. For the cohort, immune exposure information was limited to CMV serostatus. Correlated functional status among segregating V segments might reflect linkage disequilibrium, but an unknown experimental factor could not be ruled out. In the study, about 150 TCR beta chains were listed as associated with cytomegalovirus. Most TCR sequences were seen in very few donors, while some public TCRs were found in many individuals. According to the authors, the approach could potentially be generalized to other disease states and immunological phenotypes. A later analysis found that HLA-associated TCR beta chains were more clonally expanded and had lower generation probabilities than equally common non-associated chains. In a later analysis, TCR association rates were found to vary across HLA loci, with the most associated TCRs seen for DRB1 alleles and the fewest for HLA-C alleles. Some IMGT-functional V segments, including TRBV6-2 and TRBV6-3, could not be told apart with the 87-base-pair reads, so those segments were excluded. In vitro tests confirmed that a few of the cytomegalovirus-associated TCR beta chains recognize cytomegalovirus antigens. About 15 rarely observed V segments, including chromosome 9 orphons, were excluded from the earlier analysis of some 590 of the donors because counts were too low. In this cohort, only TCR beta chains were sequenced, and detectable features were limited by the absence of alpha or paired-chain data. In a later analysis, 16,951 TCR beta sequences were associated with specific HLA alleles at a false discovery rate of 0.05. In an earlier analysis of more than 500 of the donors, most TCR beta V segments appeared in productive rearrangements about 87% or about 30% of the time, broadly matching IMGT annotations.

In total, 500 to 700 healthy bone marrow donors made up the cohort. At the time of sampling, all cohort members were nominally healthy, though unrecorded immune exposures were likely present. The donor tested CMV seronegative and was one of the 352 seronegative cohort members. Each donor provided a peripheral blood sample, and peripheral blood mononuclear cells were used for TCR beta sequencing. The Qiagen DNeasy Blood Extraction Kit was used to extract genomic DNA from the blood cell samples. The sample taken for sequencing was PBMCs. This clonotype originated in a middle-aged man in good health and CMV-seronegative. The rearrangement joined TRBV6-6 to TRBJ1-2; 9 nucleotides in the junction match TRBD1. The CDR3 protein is CASNYGTGRDGYTF. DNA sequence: TGTGCCAGCAACTACGGGACAGGGAGGGATGGCTACACCTTC.